This T cell receptor (beta chain) was captured in a study of post-analysis software for immune sequencing data. Looking at the study overall: Included courses were relapsing-remitting and secondary progressive multiple sclerosis; progressive-relapsing multiple sclerosis was also included. General study points: There was significantly lower normalized Chao1 diversity in multiple sclerosis patients than in controls. TRBV5-6, TRBV5-1 and TRBV20-1 belonged to a set of five TRBV segments that were more frequent in patients than controls. Strong co-clustering by F measure was evident for samples that had been prepared in the same batch.

The germline V gene has CDR1 MNHEY and CDR2 SMNVEV (reference sequence). V gave up 3 bases and J gave up 2 bases, with 13 bases separating them. This CDR3 has 15 amino acids. Concerning this clonotype itself: Its antigen is currently unknown.

Researchers reported that TCR beta cDNA libraries carried unique molecular identifiers. Input populations of 1 to 10 million T cells gave rise to roughly 0.5 million cDNA molecules. TCRdb passed the PCR reads through MiXCR, listing each CDR3 protein once. The profile shows hundreds of thousands of distinct CDR3 sequences, just over 35% of them singletons. Sequenced material: blood. This TCR came from a girl aged 10 to 17 with multiple sclerosis. The rearrangement uses TRBV27 and TRBJ1-1; D unresolved. CDR3 bases: TGTGCCAGCAGTTTCGTCGGCAGGAGCAACACTGAAGCTTTCTTT. Protein product: CASSFVGRSNTEAFF.